This T cell receptor (beta chain) derives from a study of T-cell memory formation after mild COVID-19. Overall study context: Clusters of TCRs were largely donor specific. General study findings and limits: Among contracting clones, CD4+ were mainly CM/EM and CD8+ enriched in EMRA. CD4/CD8 balance characterized clones contracting day 15 to 85, and CD4+ skew characterized later expanders. Pre-infection memory showed some responding clones, and this suggested that cross-reactive memory joined.

V lost 4 bases to trimming and J lost 4 bases; unmatched junction nucleotides: 4. Germline V gene data show CDR1 as MNHEY and CDR2 as SVGAGI. The CDR3 has 14 amino acids. TCRdb called the 5' RACE reads again in MiXCR, with one record for every CDR3 protein. The data contain around 300,000 distinct CDR3 sequences, roughly a fifth of them singletons. Comment on this clonotype: What it binds is unknown.

Sequencing was performed on PBMCs or a T cell subset sorted from them (not recorded which). The clonotype was recovered from a man younger than 35 who had mild COVID-19 (a few samples of this study predate the infection). Cell type and time point are not known. J is TRBJ1-2 and V is TRBV6-5; 9 nucleotides match TRBD1. The CDR3 sequence: CASSFRDRAYGYTF. CDR3 in DNA: TGTGCCAGCAGTTTCCGGGACAGGGCCTATGGCTACACCTTC.